The source of this T cell receptor beta chain is a study of T cell clonotyping in hematopoietic cell transplantation. Method: immunoSEQ multiplex PCR; TCRdb's copy keeps in-frame clones and lacks some. The sample contains about 16,000 clones, 71% of which appear only once. Notes on the study in general: Cells were unsorted, so CD4 and CD8 contributions were not separated. Pathologically expanded recipient clonotypes increased progressively from day 30 to day 180 as diversity fell. At the given depth, recipient repertoires were over 97% de novo clonotypes. Higher Inverse Simpson Index values in graft donor and pretransplant recipient predicted broader posttransplant TCR diversity.

The V and J ends lost 3 bases and 4 bases respectively, with 13 bases between them. CDR3 length equals 14 residues. The germline V gene encodes CDR1 SGDLS and CDR2 YYNGEE. A remark on this clone: Its antigen is unidentified.

The sequencing input was peripheral blood mononuclear cells. The V gene is TRBV9, the J gene TRBJ2-5, with TRBD1 as a possible D gene (6 bases). The sequence derives from a woman aged 55 to 70 in good health. Some clones in this sample may be carry-over from other donors' samples. In nucleotides, the CDR3 is TGTGCCAGCAGCGCCCTGGGGGCCTTAGAGACCCAGTACTTC. It yields the protein CASSALGALETQYF. Combining the CDR3 with reference TRBV9 and TRBJ2-5 gives the whole variable domain DSGVTQTPKHLITATGQRVTLRCSPRSGDLSVYWYQQSLDQGLQFLIQYYNGEERAKGNILERFSAQQFPDLHSELNLSSLELGDSALYFCASSALGALETQYFGPGTRLLVL.